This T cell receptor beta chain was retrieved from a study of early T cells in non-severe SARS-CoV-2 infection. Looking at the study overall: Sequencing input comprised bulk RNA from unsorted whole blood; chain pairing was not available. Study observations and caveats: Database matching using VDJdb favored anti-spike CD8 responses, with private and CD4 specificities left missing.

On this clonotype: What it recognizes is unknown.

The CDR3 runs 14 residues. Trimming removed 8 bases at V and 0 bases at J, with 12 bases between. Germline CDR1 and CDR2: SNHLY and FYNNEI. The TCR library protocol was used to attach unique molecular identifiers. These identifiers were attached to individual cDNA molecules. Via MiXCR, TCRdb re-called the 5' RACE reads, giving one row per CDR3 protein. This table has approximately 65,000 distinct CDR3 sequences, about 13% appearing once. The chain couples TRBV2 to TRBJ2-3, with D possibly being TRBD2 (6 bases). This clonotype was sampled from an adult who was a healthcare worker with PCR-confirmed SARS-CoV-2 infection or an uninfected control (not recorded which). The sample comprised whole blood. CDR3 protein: CASLGTPSTDTQYF. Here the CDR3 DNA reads TGTGCCAGCCTGGGGACTCCTAGCACAGATACGCAGTATTTT. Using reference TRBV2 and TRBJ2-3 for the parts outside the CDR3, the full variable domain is EPEVTQTPSHQVTQMGQEVILRCVPISNHLYFYWYRQILGQKVEFLVSFYNNEISEKSEIFDDQFSVERPDGSNFTLKIRSTKLEDSAMYFCASLGTPSTDTQYFGPGTRLTVL.